A single sample is the source of the 20 T cell receptor beta chains below, sequenced in a study of blood T cell repertoires in COVID-19. Assay used: immunoSEQ multiplex PCR; TCRdb lists only in-frame clones, some missing. This table holds roughly 200,000 clones, around nine tenths found once. The sequenced sample was peripheral blood. These receptors originate from a woman in her forties who had recovered from COVID-19.

V and J are TRBV7-6 and TRBJ2-1, with TRBD2 identical over 9 bases. The length of the CDR3 is 15 residues. From germline, CDR1 is SGHVS and CDR2 FNYEAQ. Losses at the gene ends were 2 bases for V and 8 bases for J; bases not matched to a gene: 7. The CDR3 nucleotides are TGTGCCAGCAGCTTAATGGGACTAGCTACGGATGAGCAGTTCTTC. The encoded protein is CASSLMGLATDEQFF.

The chain couples TRBV9 to TRBJ2-7; 13 bases are shared with TRBD2. The germline V gene has CDR1 SGDLS and CDR2 YYNGEE. J was trimmed by 6 bases and V by 0 bases; bases with no gene match: 3. The CDR3 extends over 15 amino acids. CDR3 protein: CASSVGGLAGSEQYF. In DNA, the CDR3 is TGTGCCAGCAGCGTAGGGGGACTAGCGGGATCCGAGCAGTACTTC.

Here the CDR3 DNA reads TGTGCCAGCAGTTTGGGCGGGAGGGCTGGCAATGAGCAGTTCTTC. Protein sequence: CASSLGGRAGNEQFF. The chain joins TRBV11-3 to TRBJ2-1; 9 nucleotides match TRBD2. V dropped 6 bases and J dropped 6; count of bases not matched to a gene: 9. This CDR3 contains 15 residues. Germline CDR1 reads SGHNT; CDR2 reads YENEEA.

The chain couples TRBV15 to TRBJ1-1, with TRBD1 matching 8 bases. The CDR3 is 19 residues long. With 2 bases clipped from V and 0 bases from J, the junction kept 14 bases outside the gene matches. Germline V gene data show CDR1 as LNHNV and CDR2 as YYDKDF (reference sequence). CDR3 coding DNA: TGTGCCACCAGCAGATCCCGACAGGGGTCCCCTCTCATGAACACTGAAGCTTTCTTT. Amino acid sequence: CATSRSRQGSPLMNTEAFF. The whole variable domain, filled in from reference TRBV15 and TRBJ1-1, reads DAMVIQNPRYQVTQFGKPVTLSCSQTLNHNVMYWYQQKSSQAPKLLFHYYDKDFNNEADTPDNFQSRRPNTSFCFLDIRSPGLGDTAMYLCATSRSRQGSPLMNTEAFFGQGTRLTVV.

The CDR3 bases are TGTGCCAGTCGGGTGGCCCTGGGGGCAGATGGCTACACCTTC. Protein product: CASRVALGADGYTF. The chain joins TRBV19 to TRBJ1-2; maybe TRBD1 (6 bases). The V end was cut by 8 bases, the J end by 6 bases, with 19 bases between. This CDR3 region has 14 residues. CDR1 is LNHDA and CDR2 is SQIVND in the germline V gene (reference sequence).

V and J are TRBV5-4 and TRBJ2-3, with TRBD2 matching over 8 bases. Germline V gene lookup returns CDR1 SGHNT and CDR2 YYREEE (reference sequence). This CDR3 is built from 16 residues. The junction had 9 bases not matched to a gene; V was cut back by 0 bases and J by 6 bases. Here the CDR3 reads CASSLGDYSSGDTQYF. The CDR3 nucleotides read TGTGCCAGCAGCTTGGGGGACTACTCTAGCGGGGATACGCAGTATTTT.

The gene calls are TRBV3-1 (or the pseudogene TRBV3-2) and TRBJ1-1; 7 nucleotides agree with TRBD1. The CDR3 is 11 residues long. The V gene end was trimmed by 11 bases and the J gene end by 5 bases; junction bases not matched to a gene: 5. CDR1 and CDR2 from the germline V gene are LGHDT and YNNKEL (reference sequence). CDR3 sequence (DNA): TGTGCCGTACAGGGGTCTACTGAAGCTTTCTTT. Protein product: CAVQGSTEAFF.

This sequence joins TRBV6-5 and TRBJ1-1, with a tentative D call TRBD1 (5 bases). The CDR3 is 15 amino acids. Germline assignment: CDR1 MNHEY and CDR2 SVGAGI. V lost 2 bases and J lost 3, with 13 bases in between. CDR3: CASSYTREVDTEAFF. Written as DNA, the CDR3 is TGTGCCAGCAGTTACACCAGGGAGGTTGACACTGAAGCTTTCTTT.

The gene calls are TRBV19 and TRBJ2-2; D remains ambiguous. CDR1 is LNHDA and CDR2 is SQIVND in the germline V gene (reference sequence). CDR3 length equals 13 residues. V dropped 7 bases and J dropped 8 bases, with 14 bases sitting between them. CDR3 bases: TGTGCCAGTAACATGGTTCTTGGTGGGGAGCTGTTTTTT. Amino acid sequence: CASNMVLGGELFF.

The chain is built from TRBV5-5 and TRBJ2-2, with D unclear. The CDR3 consists of 13 residues. Trimming pared 0 bases from V and 6 bases from J, leaving 6 bases between. CDR1 and CDR2 from the germline V gene are SGHKS and YYEKEE (reference sequence). The CDR3 here is CASSLEWPGELFF. The CDR3 DNA sequence: TGTGCCAGCAGCTTGGAGTGGCCCGGGGAGCTGTTTTTT.

The table lists this clone with a few counts. The chain is built from TRBV19 and TRBJ2-3, with 8 bases matching TRBD2. The CDR3 covers 15 residues. Germline-derived CDR1 and CDR2 are LNHDA and SQIVND (reference sequence). V was pared by 4 bases and J by 0 bases, with 3 bases of the junction left unmatched. CDR3 residues: CASSSVAGSTDTQYF. The CDR3 DNA is TGTGCCAGTAGTAGCGTAGCGGGGAGCACAGATACGCAGTATTTT.

The V call is TRBV4-1, the J call TRBJ2-1; 9 bases match TRBD2. Germline V lookup: CDR1 MGHRA, CDR2 YSYEKL. CDR3 length equals 15 residues. J lost 11 bases, V lost 0 bases, and 8 bases had no gene match. The CDR3 spells CASSQDTAGGGQQFF. The CDR3 region has the DNA TGCGCCAGCAGCCAAGATACTGCGGGAGGGGGCCAGCAGTTCTTC.

The chain joins TRBV6-4 to TRBJ2-2; 14 bases are shared with TRBD2. The V gene's germline CDR1 is MRHNA and CDR2 SNTAGT. V lost 6 bases to trimming and J lost 5 bases; unmatched junction nucleotides: 8. The CDR3 is made up of 17 amino acids. CDR3 region: CASSRLAGGGTTGELFF. DNA for the CDR3: TGTGCCAGCAGCCGACTAGCGGGAGGGGGAACGACCGGGGAGCTGTTTTTT.

This clone was counted once. The chain employs TRBV19 and TRBJ1-2; 8 bases map to TRBD1. The CDR3 runs to 18 residues. Germline lookup yields CDR1 LNHDA and CDR2 SQIVND (reference sequence). V dropped 5 bases and J dropped 2; count of bases not matched to a gene: 16. The CDR3 nucleotides are TGTGCCAGTAGTCCCCCCAGCCGGACAGGGCTGACGAACTATGGCTACACCTTC. It is translated as CASSPPSRTGLTNYGYTF.

This clone was detected once. Written as DNA, the CDR3 is TGTGCCAGCAGCCCCATCTTGCTAGCCTCGAATGAGCAGTTCTTC. It translates to CASSPILLASNEQFF. The V and J genes are TRBV7-2 and TRBJ2-1; possible D gene TRBD2, 5 bases. Trimming shortened V by 5 bases and J by 7 bases, and 18 bases separated the two germline ends. The CDR3 spans 15 residues. Germline V gives CDR1 SGHTA, CDR2 FQGNSA.

This chain links TRBV28 with TRBJ2-1; TRBD2 agrees at 15 bases. V gave up 5 bases and J gave up 15 bases; unmatched junction bases: 14. The CDR3 runs to 16 residues. Germline CDR1 and CDR2: MDHEN and SYDVKM. The CDR3 here is CASSPPGLAGGHSRFF. The DNA for the CDR3 is TGTGCCAGCAGTCCACCGGGACTAGCGGGAGGACACTCTAGGTTCTTC.

The rearrangement uses TRBV7-9 and TRBJ2-3; TRBD2 might be the D (5 bases). Germline CDR1 and CDR2: SEHNR and FQNEAQ (reference sequence). V was cut by 2 bases and J by 2 bases, with 11 bases left in between. The CDR3 has 15 amino acids. The CDR3 DNA reads TGTGCCAGCAGCTTAAGCCTAGCTGCCACAGATACGCAGTATTTT. It encodes CASSLSLAATDTQYF. Full variable domain (remainder filled in from reference TRBV7-9 and TRBJ2-3): DTGVSQNPRHKITKRGQNVTFRCDPISEHNRLYWYRQTLGQGPEFLTYFQNEAQLEKSRLLSDRFSAERPKGSFSTLEIQRTEQGDSAMYLCASSLSLAATDTQYFGPGTRLTVL.

The genes are TRBV5-1 and TRBJ2-5; D gene unclear. Germline V gene lookup returns CDR1 SGHRS and CDR2 YFSETQ. V lost 0 bases and J lost 0, with 12 bases in between. The CDR3 runs 16 residues. Here the CDR3 reads CASSLALASYQETQYF. CDR3 nucleotides: TGCGCCAGCAGCTTGGCCTTGGCATCGTACCAAGAGACCCAGTACTTC.

This clone was seen only once. The chain joins TRBV7-9 to TRBJ2-3; TRBD2 aligns across 9 bases. The CDR3 extends over 15 amino acids. In germline, CDR1 is SEHNR, CDR2 FQNEAQ (reference sequence). J gave up 4 bases and V 6 bases, and 8 bases lay outside the gene matches. CDR3 DNA: TGTGCCAGCAGACATAGCGGGAGTACCCCAGATACGCAGTATTTT. It translates to CASRHSGSTPDTQYF.

The chain uses TRBV7-2 and TRBJ1-4; D uncertain. The V gene lost 8 bases and the J gene lost 8 bases, with 15 bases spanning the gap. Germline V gene sequence: CDR1 SGHTA, CDR2 FQGNSA. The CDR3 is made up of 13 amino acids. The CDR3 protein is CASALVIEEKLFF. CDR3 in DNA: TGTGCCAGCGCGCTGGTAATAGAGGAAAAACTGTTTTTT.